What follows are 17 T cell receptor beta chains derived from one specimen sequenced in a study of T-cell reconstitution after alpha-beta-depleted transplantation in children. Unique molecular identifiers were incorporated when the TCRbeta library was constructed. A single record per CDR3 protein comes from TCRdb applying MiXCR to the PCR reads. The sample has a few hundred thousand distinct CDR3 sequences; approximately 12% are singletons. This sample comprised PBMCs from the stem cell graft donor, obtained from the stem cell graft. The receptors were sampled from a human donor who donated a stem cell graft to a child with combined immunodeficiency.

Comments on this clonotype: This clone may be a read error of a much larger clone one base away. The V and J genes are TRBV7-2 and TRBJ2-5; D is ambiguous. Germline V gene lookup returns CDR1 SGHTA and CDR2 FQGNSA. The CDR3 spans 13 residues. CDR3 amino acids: CVSSLWSQETQYF. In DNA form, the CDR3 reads TGTGTCAGCAGCTTGTGGAGCCAAGAGACCCAGTACTTC.

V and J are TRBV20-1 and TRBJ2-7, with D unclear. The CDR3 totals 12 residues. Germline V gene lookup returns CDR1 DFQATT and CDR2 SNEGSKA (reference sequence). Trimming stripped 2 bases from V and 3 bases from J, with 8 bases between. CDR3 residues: CSARLGDYEQYF. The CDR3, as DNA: TGCAGTGCTAGATTAGGCGACTACGAGCAGTACTTC.

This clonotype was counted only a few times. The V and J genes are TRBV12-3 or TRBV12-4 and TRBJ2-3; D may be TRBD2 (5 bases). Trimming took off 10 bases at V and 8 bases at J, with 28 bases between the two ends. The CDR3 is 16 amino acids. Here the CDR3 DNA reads TGTGCCATCCGGAGACGGGGAGCCGAGACCCGGGGTACGCAGTATTTT. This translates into CAIRRRGAETRGTQYF.

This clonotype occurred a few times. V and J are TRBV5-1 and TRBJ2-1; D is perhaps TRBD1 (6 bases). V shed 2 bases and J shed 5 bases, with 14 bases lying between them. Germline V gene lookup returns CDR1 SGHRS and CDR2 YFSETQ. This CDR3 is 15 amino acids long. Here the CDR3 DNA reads TGCGCCAGCAGCTTCACAGGGTTTAGGGACAATGAGCAGTTCTTC. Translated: CASSFTGFRDNEQFF.

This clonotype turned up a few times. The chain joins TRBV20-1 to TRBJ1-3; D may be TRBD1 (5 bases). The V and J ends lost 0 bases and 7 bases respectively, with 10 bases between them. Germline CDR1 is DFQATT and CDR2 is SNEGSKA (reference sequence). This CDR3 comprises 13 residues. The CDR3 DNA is TGCAGTGCTAGAGATTTACAGGACAACACCATATATTTT. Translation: CSARDLQDNTIYF.

CDR3 loop: CSVPEPKASSYNEQFF. For the CDR3, the DNA is TGCAGCGTCCCAGAGCCGAAAGCAAGCTCCTACAATGAGCAGTTCTTC. This chain links TRBV29-1 with TRBJ2-1; D not resolved. V dropped 6 bases and J dropped 0 bases, with 18 bases sitting between them. There are 16 residues in the CDR3. Germline V CDR1 and CDR2: SQVTM, ANQGSEA.

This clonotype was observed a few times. CDR3 nucleotide sequence: TGCAGTGCTAGATTTACGAACACTGAAGCTTTCTTT. It specifies CSARFTNTEAFF. V gene TRBV20-1 combines with J gene TRBJ1-1, with D unclear. The CDR3 loop spans 12 amino acids. V lost 2 bases and J 1 base, leaving 5 bases between the germline ends. CDR1 and CDR2 (germline): DFQATT, SNEGSKA (reference sequence).

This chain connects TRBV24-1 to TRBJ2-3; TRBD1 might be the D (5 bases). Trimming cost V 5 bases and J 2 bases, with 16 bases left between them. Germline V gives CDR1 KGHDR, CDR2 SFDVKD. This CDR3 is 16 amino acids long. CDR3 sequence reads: CATSAAGQGPTDTQYF. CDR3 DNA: TGTGCCACCAGTGCAGCAGGGCAGGGTCCCACAGATACGCAGTATTTT.

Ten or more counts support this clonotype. The CDR3 reads CAISGGLAVDTQYF. CDR3 sequence (DNA): TGTGCCATCAGTGGGGGACTAGCGGTAGATACGCAGTATTTT. V gene TRBV10-3 combines with J gene TRBJ2-3, with 11 bases aligning to TRBD2. CDR1 is ENHRY, CDR2 SYGVKD, per germline. The CDR3 is made up of 14 amino acids. The J segment lost 5 bases and the V segment lost 4 bases, leaving 2 bases of the junction unmatched.

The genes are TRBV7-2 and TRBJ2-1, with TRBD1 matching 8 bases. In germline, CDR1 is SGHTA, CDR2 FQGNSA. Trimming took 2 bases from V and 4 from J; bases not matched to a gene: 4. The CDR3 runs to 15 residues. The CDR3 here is CASSLPGQVYNEQFF. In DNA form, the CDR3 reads TGTGCCAGCAGCTTACCGGGACAGGTTTACAATGAGCAGTTCTTC. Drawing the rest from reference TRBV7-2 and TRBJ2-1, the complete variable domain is GAGVSQSPSNKVTEKGKDVELRCDPISGHTALYWYRQSLGQGLEFLIYFQGNSAPDKSGLPSDRFSAERTGGSVSTLTIQRTQQEDSAVYLCASSLPGQVYNEQFFGPGTRLTVL.

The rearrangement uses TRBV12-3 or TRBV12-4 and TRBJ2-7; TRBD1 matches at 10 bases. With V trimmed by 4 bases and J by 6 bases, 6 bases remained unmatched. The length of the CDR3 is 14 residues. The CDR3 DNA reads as TGTGCCAGCAGTTCCCCGGGACAGGGGACCGAGCAGTACTTC. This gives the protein CASSSPGQGTEQYF.

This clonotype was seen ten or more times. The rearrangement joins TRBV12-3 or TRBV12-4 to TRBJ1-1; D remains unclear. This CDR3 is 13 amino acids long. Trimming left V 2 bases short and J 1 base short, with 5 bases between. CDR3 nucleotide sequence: TGTGCCAGCAGTTTATTTGAGAACACTGAAGCTTTCTTT. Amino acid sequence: CASSLFENTEAFF.

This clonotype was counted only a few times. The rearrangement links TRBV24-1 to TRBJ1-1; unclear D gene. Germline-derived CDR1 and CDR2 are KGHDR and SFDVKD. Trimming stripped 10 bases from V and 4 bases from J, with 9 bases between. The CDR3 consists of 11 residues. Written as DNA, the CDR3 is TGTGCCACGTCTTACAGCACTGAAGCTTTCTTT. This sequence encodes CATSYSTEAFF.

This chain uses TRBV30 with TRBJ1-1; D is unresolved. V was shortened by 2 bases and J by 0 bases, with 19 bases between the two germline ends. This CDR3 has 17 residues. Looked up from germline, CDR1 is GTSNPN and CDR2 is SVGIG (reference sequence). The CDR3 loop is CAWSNIWTIPLNTEAFF. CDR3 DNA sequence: TGTGCCTGGAGTAATATTTGGACGATCCCCTTGAACACTGAAGCTTTCTTT.

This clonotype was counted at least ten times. CDR3 protein: CASSLGGQNTEAFF. CDR3 DNA: TGCGCCAGCAGCTTGGGAGGCCAAAACACTGAAGCTTTCTTT. The rearrangement uses TRBV5-1 and TRBJ1-1; no definite D call. There are 14 residues in the CDR3. The V end was cut by 0 bases, the J end by 2 bases, with 8 bases between. The germline CDR1 and CDR2 sequences are SGHRS and YFSETQ. The variable domain in full, completed from reference TRBV5-1 and TRBJ1-1, reads KAGVTQTPRYLIKTRGQQVTLSCSPISGHRSVSWYQQTPGQGLQFLFEYFSETQRNKGNFPGRFSGRQFSNSRSEMNVSTLELGDSALYLCASSLGGQNTEAFFGQGTRLTVV.

Written as DNA, the CDR3 is TGTGCCAGCAGTTACCTACAGGGGCCGCTTCCGTCCTACAATGAGCAGTTCTTC. This encodes CASSYLQGPLPSYNEQFF. This chain joins TRBV6-5 and TRBJ2-1; TRBD1 aligns across 7 bases. The CDR3 extends over 18 amino acids. Germline CDR1 MNHEY, CDR2 SVGAGI. V was pared by 2 bases and J by 1 base, with 11 bases of the junction left unmatched.

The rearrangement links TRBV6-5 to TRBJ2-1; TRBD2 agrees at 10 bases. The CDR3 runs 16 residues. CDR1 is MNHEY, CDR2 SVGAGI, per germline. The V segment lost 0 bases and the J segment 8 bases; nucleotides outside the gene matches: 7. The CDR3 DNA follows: TGTGCCAGCAGTTACTCCGCTAGCGGGAGTGTGCATGAGCAGTTCTTC. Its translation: CASSYSASGSVHEQFF.